This T cell receptor beta chain was recorded in a study of cytomegalovirus exposure and HLA in healthy donors. PCR primers comprised 60 Vbeta and 13 Jbeta primers. Measured with immunoSEQ multiplex PCR; TCRdb has only the in-frame clones, and not every one. The sample carries approximately 72,000 clones, approximately 70% recorded once. Sequencing was carried out using PBMCs. This sequence originates from a man in his forties or fifties in good health and CMV-seropositive.

CDR3 nucleotides: TGTGCCAGCAGTGATTTAGGGCGGGTCGACGGAGAGACCCAGTACTTC. Its protein is CASSDLGRVDGETQYF. This chain links TRBV6-1 with TRBJ2-5; D is perhaps TRBD2 (5 bases). Deletions cut 3 bases from V and 4 bases from J, with 18 bases between. The CDR3 spans 16 residues. Germline V lookup: CDR1 MNHNS, CDR2 SASEGT.